This section outlines one TCR beta chain sequence together with its context. The data derive from a study of blood T cell repertoires in COVID-19. Method: immunoSEQ multiplex PCR; TCRdb's copy keeps in-frame clones and lacks some. The repertoire has under 250,000 clones, more than 70% of them found once; the top ten carry 15% to 20%. The V gene lost 7 bases and the J gene lost 4 bases, with 8 bases spanning the gap. There are 11 residues in the CDR3. Enrollment of patients from Seattle took place during active infection, with longitudinal follow-up. The sequenced sample was peripheral blood. This sequence was found in a man aged 50 to 59 with COVID-19, enrolled during active disease. The J gene is TRBJ2-7, the V gene TRBV12-3 or TRBV12-4; D is uncertain. CDR3 region: CASTKKYEQYF. CDR3 DNA sequence: TGTGCCAGCACCAAAAAATACGAGCAGTACTTC.